This paragraph reports one T cell receptor beta chain. These data originate in a study of blood T cell repertoires in COVID-19. Whole-study context: Samples representing acute and convalescent COVID-19 were sourced from the United States, Italy and Spain. PBMCs, B-cell-depleted T cells, or T cells provided the cDNA or gDNA that made up the material.

The germline V and J ends were trimmed by 4 bases and 5 bases, with 12 bases remaining between them. Germline lookup yields CDR1 SGDLS and CDR2 YYNGEE. CDR3 length equals 13 residues. As processed by the authors: Nucleated cell number was recorded as an estimate derived from reference gene primer amplification. Sequencing used immunoSEQ multiplex PCR; TCRdb keeps in-frame clones, though not all of them. The DNA was the basis for D and trimming; V, J and clone size are from that table. The sample lists 300,000 to 400,000 clones; 87% were seen once. The specimen sequenced was peripheral blood. The rearrangement links TRBV9 to TRBJ1-1, with D tentatively TRBD1 (5 bases). The receptor was isolated from a woman aged 45-65 years who had recovered from COVID-19. Here the CDR3 DNA reads TGTGCCAGCAGCCCCGGGGGAAGGACTGAAGCTTTCTTT. Translation: CASSPGGRTEAFF. The full variable domain, completed using reference TRBV9 and TRBJ1-1, is DSGVTQTPKHLITATGQRVTLRCSPRSGDLSVYWYQQSLDQGLQFLIQYYNGEERAKGNILERFSAQQFPDLHSELNLSSLELGDSALYFCASSPGGRTEAFFGQGTRLTVV.